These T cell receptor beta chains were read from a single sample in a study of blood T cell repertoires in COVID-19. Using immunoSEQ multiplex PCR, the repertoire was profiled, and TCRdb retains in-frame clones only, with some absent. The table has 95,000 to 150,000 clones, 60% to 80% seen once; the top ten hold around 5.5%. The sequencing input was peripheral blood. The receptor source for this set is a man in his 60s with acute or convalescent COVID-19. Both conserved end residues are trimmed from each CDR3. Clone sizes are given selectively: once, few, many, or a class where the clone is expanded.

ASIRGTNSGANVLT	TRBV5-6	few	TRBJ2-6
ASSRLGLNIQY	TRBV12-3/TRBV12-4	.	TRBJ2-4
AWKRQGVYNEQF	TRBV30	few	TRBJ2-1
ASRRRSSDDEQF	TRBV19	once	TRBJ2-1
ASSLSSNTGELF	TRBV5-1	few	TRBJ2-2
SVDLGQGTGGT	TRBV29-1	.	TRBJ1-2
ASSEEAGRNTEAF	TRBV10-2	.	TRBJ1-1
ASSSGLASTTDTQY	TRBV5-1	.	TRBJ2-3
ASRESDEQY	TRBV7-8	.	TRBJ2-7
ASRLLEGTGLDGYT	TRBV5-6	.	TRBJ1-2
AISDPRTGDNQPQH	TRBV10-3	.	TRBJ1-5
ASSLQGAVGYT	TRBV12-3/TRBV12-4	.	TRBJ1-2
ASSLVPGFISGNTIY	TRBV5-1	.	TRBJ1-3
ASSFMTGVRGGGTIREQF	TRBV7-8	.	TRBJ2-1
ASSQERVGNSPLH	TRBV4-1	.	TRBJ1-6
ASSNREKLF	TRBV10-2	.	TRBJ1-4
ASSQEAGVSGNTIY	TRBV3-1/TRBV3-2	.	TRBJ1-3
ASSPGQGLPYEQY	TRBV5-1	.	TRBJ2-7
ASSPQGSYSNQPQH	TRBV5-1	.	TRBJ1-5
ASSYLDRDRAYEQY	TRBV6-2/TRBV6-3	.	TRBJ2-7
AWSVRSGPNYNEQF	TRBV30	.	TRBJ2-1
ASTRGGGASDTQY	TRBV11-2	.	TRBJ2-3
ASSAQDRGNYGYT	TRBV5-4	few	TRBJ1-2
ASSLGLAGLSGANVLT	TRBV7-9	.	TRBJ2-6
ASRLGGTEAF	TRBV6-5	.	TRBJ1-1
ASSSRDWNTGELF	TRBV21-1	.	TRBJ2-2
ASSTQGTTYEQY	TRBV5-1	.	TRBJ2-7
SASPLGSNYGYT	TRBV20-1	.	TRBJ1-2
ASSLGAGGNQPQH	TRBV7-6	.	TRBJ1-5
ASSRTGNSYEQY	TRBV19	.	TRBJ2-7
ASSRVSGRAEEQY	TRBV7-3	.	TRBJ2-7
ASRKSYGGRSYEQY	TRBV11-2	.	TRBJ2-7
AWTNRDRVSPLH	TRBV30	.	TRBJ1-6
ASSYGGNYGYT	TRBV6-5	.	TRBJ1-2
ASNPGNPGANEKLF	TRBV19	.	TRBJ1-4
ASSGQLTSGANVLT	TRBV6-6	.	TRBJ2-6
ASSWSGGPTDTQY	TRBV9	.	TRBJ2-3
SASRGGDTGELF	TRBV20-1	.	TRBJ2-2
ASSPMGGETQY	TRBV7-9	.	TRBJ2-5
ASSPGQVGYGYT	TRBV2	.	TRBJ1-2
ASSKATQGRLNEKLF	TRBV21-1	.	TRBJ1-4
ASRPQYYGYT	TRBV19	.	TRBJ1-2
ASSPTHRGGYT	TRBV6-5	.	TRBJ1-2
ASSLAGGGGFGYT	TRBV7-9	.	TRBJ1-2
ASSNTGLGSGANVLT	TRBV5-1	.	TRBJ2-6
ASSEATGASPLH	TRBV6-1	.	TRBJ1-6
ASSINGPTGANTGELF	TRBV19	.	TRBJ2-2
AISFGTGGNEQF	TRBV10-3	.	TRBJ2-1
ASSFAVNTEAF	TRBV7-9	.	TRBJ1-1